What follows is one T cell receptor (beta chain) and its context. This specimen belongs to a study of T cell changes during pregnancy in multiple sclerosis. Assay: immunoSEQ multiplex PCR; the TCRdb copy retains only in-frame clones and omits some. The sample contains about 59,000 clones, 93% of which appear only once. Germline lookup yields CDR1 SGHAT and CDR2 FQNNGV. V lost 3 bases to trimming and J lost 6 bases, with 12 bases between them. The CDR3 extends over 14 amino acids. This TCR was recovered from a female donor with multiple sclerosis, enrolled in a pregnancy study. The sample in question was CD4+ T cells from peripheral blood mononuclear cells, obtained before pregnancy. The chain has TRBV11-2 and TRBJ2-1; D possibly corresponds to TRBD2 (5 bases). The CDR3 DNA is TGTGCCAGCAGCTTGAGGGTGCTACCCAATGAGCAGTTCTTC. Protein: CASSLRVLPNEQFF.